Reported below is one T cell receptor beta chain. Other DNA sequences in this specimen translate into the identical CDR3. This record belongs to a study of blood T cell repertoires in COVID-19. Study-level background: Italy, Spain and the United States were the sources of the convalescent and acute COVID-19 samples. Nucleic acid was either cDNA or gDNA, and it came from T cells, B-cell-depleted T cells, or PBMCs.

This CDR3 region has 15 residues. Trimming stripped 0 bases from V and 2 bases from J, with 8 bases between. In germline, CDR1 is ENHRY, CDR2 SYGVKD. In the original workflow: Nucleated cell counts were estimated from reference gene primer amplification. TCRdb keeps only in-frame clones here, not all; method: immunoSEQ multiplex PCR. Clone size and the V and J calls come from that table; the DNA yielded D and trimming. The profile covers 110,000 or so clones, with 85% appearing a single time and less than 15% taken by the ten largest. What was sequenced was peripheral blood. This clonotype was sampled from a human donor in a cohort sampled during active COVID-19. The chain couples TRBV10-3 to TRBJ1-3, with no clear D. The CDR3 loop reads CAISESRGAGNTIYF. The CDR3 DNA reads as TGTGCCATCAGTGAGTCGAGAGGAGCTGGAAACACCATATATTTT.